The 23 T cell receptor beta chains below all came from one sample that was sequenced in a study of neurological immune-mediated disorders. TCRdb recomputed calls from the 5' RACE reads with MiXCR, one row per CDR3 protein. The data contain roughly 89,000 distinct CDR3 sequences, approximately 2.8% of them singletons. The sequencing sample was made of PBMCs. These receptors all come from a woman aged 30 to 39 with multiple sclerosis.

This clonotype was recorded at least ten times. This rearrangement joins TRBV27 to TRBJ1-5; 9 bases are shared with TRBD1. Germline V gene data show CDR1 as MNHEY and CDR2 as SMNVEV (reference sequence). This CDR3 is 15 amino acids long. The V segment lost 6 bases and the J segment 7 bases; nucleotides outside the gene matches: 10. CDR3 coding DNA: TGTGCCAGCAGATCCGGGACAGGGAGGAGGCAGCCCCAGCATTTT. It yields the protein CASRSGTGRRQPQHF.

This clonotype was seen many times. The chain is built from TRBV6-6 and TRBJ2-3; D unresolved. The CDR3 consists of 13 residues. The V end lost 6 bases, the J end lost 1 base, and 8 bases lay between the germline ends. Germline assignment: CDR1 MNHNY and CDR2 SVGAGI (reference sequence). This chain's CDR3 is CASSGRGTDTQYF. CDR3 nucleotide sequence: TGTGCCAGCAGCGGTAGGGGCACAGATACGCAGTATTTT.

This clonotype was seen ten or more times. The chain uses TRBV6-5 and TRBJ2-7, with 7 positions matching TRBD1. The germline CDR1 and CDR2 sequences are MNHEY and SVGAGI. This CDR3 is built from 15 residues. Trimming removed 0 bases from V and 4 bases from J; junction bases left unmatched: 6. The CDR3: CASSYSPDRAYEQYF. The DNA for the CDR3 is TGTGCCAGCAGTTACTCCCCTGACAGGGCGTACGAGCAGTACTTC.

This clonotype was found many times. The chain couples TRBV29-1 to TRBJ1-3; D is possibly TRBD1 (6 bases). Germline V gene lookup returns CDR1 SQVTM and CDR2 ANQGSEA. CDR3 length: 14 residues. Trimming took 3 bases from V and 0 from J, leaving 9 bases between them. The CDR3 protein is CSVEGGSSGNTIYF. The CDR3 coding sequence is TGCAGCGTTGAGGGGGGCTCCTCTGGAAACACCATATATTTT.

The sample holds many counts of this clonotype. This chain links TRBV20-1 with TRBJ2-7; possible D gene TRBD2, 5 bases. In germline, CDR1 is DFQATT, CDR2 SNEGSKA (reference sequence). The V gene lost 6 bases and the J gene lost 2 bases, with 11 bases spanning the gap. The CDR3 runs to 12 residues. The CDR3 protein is CSAASGPYEQYF. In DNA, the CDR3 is TGCAGTGCCGCGAGCGGTCCCTACGAGCAGTACTTC.

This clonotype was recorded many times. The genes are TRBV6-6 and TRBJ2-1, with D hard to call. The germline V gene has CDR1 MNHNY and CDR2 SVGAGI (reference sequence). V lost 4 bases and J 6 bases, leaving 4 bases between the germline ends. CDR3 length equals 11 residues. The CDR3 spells CASSSGNEQFF. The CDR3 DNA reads TGTGCCAGCAGTTCAGGCAATGAGCAGTTCTTC.

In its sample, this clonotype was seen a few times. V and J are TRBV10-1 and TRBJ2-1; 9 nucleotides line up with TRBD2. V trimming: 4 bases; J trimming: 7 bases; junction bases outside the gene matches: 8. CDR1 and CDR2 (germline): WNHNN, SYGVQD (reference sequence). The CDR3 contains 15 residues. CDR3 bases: TGCGCCAGCAGTGTAGCTAGCGGGGAAGCTAATGAGCAGTTCTTC. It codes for CASSVASGEANEQFF.

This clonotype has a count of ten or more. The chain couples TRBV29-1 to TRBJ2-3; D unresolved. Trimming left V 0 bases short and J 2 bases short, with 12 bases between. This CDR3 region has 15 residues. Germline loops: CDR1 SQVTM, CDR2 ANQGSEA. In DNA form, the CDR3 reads TGCAGCGTTGAAGAGCGGATCATAAACACAGATACGCAGTATTTT. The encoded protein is CSVEERIINTDTQYF.

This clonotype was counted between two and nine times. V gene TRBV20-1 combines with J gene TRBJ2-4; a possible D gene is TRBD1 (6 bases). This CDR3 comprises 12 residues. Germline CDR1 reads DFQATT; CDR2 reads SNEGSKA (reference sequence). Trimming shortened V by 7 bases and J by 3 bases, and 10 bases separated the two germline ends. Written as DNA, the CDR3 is TGCAGTGGGGGGCTGGTCAAAAACATTCAGTACTTC. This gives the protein CSGGLVKNIQYF.

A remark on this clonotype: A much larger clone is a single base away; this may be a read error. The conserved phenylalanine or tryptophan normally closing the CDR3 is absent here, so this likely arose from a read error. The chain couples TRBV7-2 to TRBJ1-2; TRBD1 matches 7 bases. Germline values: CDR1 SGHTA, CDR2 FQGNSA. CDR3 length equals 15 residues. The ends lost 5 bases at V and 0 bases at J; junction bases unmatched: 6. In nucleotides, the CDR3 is TGTGCCAGCAGCCCACACCAGGGGGCTAACTATGGCTACACCGTC. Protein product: CASSPHQGANYGYTV.

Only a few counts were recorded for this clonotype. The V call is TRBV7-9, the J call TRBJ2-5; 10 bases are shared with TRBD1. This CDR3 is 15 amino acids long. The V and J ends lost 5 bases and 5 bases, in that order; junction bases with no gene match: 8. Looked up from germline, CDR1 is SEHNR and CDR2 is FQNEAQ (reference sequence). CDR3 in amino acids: CASSPGTGAWETQYF. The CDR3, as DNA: TGTGCCAGCAGCCCCGGGACAGGGGCCTGGGAGACCCAGTACTTC.

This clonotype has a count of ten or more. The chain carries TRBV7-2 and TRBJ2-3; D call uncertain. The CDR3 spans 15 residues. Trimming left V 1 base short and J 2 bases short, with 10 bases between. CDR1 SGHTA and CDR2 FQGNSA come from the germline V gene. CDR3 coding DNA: TGTGCCAGCAGCTTAGTTCCCACTACCACAGATACGCAGTATTTT. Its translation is CASSLVPTTTDTQYF.

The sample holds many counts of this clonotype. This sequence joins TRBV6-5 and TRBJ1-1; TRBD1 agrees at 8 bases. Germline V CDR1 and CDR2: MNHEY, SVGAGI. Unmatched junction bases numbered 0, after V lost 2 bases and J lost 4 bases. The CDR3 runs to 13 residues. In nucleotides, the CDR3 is TGTGCCAGCAGTTACGGACAGGGCACTGAAGCTTTCTTT. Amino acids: CASSYGQGTEAFF.

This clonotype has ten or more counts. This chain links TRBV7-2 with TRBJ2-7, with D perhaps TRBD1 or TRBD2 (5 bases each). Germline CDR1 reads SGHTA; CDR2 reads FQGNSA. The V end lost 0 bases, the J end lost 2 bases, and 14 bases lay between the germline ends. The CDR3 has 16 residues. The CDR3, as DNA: TGTGCCAGCAGCTTAGCAGGTGGGACCGCAACCTACGAGCAGTACTTC. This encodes CASSLAGGTATYEQYF.

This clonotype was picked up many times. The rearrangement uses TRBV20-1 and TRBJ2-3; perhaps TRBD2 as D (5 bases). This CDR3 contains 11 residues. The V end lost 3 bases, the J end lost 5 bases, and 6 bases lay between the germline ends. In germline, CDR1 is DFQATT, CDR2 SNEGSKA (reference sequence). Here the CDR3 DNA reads TGCAGTGCTAGTGGAGGAGATACGCAGTATTTT. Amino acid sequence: CSASGGDTQYF.

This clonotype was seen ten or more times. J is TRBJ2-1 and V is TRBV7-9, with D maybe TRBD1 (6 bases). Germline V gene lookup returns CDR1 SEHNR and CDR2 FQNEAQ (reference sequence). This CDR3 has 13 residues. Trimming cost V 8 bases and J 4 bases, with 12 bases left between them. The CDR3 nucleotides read TGTGCCAGCGGGATGGACAGTTACAATGAGCAGTTCTTC. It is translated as CASGMDSYNEQFF.

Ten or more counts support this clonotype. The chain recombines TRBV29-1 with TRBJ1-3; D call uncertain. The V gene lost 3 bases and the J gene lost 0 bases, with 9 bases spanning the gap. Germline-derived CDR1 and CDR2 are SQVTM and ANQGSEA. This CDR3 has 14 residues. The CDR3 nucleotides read TGCAGCGTTGACCCTGAGGGCTCTGGAAACACCATATATTTT. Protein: CSVDPEGSGNTIYF.

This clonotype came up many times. CDR3 in DNA: TGCAGTGCTAGAAGCGCACCACCGGGGGCCTACGAGCAGTACTTC. Protein product: CSARSAPPGAYEQYF. This chain links TRBV20-1 with TRBJ2-7, with D perhaps TRBD2 (6 bases). CDR3 size: 15 residues. V lost 2 bases to trimming and J lost 2 bases, with 16 bases between them. Germline V gene lookup returns CDR1 DFQATT and CDR2 SNEGSKA (reference sequence).

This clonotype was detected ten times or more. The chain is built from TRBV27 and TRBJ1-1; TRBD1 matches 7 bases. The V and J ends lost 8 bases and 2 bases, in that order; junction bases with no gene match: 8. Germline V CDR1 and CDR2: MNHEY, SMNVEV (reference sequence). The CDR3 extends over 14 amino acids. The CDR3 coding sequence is TGTGCCAGCGCGCCGGGGACAGCCAACACTGAAGCTTTCTTT. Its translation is CASAPGTANTEAFF.

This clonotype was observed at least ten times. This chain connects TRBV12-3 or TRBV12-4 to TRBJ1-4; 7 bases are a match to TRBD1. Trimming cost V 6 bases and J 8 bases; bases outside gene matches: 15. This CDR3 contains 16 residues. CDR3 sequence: CASSPGQLKAKEKLFF. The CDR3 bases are TGTGCCAGCAGCCCGGGACAGCTAAAGGCGAAGGAAAAACTGTTTTTT.

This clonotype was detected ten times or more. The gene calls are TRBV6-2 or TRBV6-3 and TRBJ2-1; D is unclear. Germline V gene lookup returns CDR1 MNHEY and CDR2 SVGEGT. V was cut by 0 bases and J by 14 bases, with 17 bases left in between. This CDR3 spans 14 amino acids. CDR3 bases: TGTGCCAGCAGTTACTCGGCCTTTTTTGAAGGGAAGTTCTTC. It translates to CASSYSAFFEGKFF.

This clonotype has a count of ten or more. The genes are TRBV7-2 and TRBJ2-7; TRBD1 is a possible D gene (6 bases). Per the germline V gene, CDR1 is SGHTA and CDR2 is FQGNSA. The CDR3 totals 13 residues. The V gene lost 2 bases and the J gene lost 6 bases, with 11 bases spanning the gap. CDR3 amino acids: CASSLLQGPEQYF. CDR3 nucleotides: TGTGCCAGCAGCTTACTACAGGGCCCCGAGCAGTACTTC.

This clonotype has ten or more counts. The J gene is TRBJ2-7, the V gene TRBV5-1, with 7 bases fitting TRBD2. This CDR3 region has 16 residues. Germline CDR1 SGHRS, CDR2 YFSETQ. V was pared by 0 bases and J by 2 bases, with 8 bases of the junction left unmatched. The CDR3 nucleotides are TGCGCCAGCAGCTTGGCCTTTGTGGCGGGAGCCTACGAGCAGTACTTC. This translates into CASSLAFVAGAYEQYF.